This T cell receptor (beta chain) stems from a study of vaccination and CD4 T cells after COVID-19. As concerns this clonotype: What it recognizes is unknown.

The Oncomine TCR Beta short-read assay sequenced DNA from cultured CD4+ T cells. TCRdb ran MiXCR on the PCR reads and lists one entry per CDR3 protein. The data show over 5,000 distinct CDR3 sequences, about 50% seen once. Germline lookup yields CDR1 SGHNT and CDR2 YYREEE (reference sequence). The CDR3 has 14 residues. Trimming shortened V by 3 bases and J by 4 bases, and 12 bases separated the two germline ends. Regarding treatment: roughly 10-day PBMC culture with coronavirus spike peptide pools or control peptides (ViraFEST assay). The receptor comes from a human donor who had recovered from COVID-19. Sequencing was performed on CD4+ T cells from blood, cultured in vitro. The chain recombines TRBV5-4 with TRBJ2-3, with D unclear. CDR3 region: CASSWVPGSDTQYF. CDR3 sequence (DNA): TGTGCCAGCAGCTGGGTACCAGGTTCAGATACGCAGTATTTT.